This TCR beta chain was retrieved from a study of blood T cell repertoires in COVID-19. For the study at large: PBMCs, B-cell-depleted T cells, or T cells provided the cDNA or gDNA that made up the material.

Sequencing used immunoSEQ multiplex PCR; TCRdb keeps in-frame clones, though not all of them. The table lists approximately 270,000 clones, 90% of them singletons. Trimming cost V 1 base and J 4 bases; bases outside gene matches: 12. Germline lookup yields CDR1 SQVTM and CDR2 ANQGSEA. This CDR3 region has 16 residues. Participant ages covered roughly 18 to 89 years across 24 US areas. Participant-reported clinical history was the basis for cohort assignment. Material for sequencing was PBMCs or T cells enriched from blood (not recorded which). The receptor's source is a woman aged 30 to 39 with acute COVID-19. The chain is built from TRBV29-1 and TRBJ2-5; TRBD2 matches at 7 bases. The CDR3 sequence is CSVEVLRGGSGETQYF. CDR3 DNA sequence: TGCAGCGTTGAAGTCCTTCGGGGAGGGAGCGGAGAGACCCAGTACTTC.